The 27 T cell receptor beta chains reported below all come from one sample, sequenced in a study of identical twins. TCRdb called the 5' RACE reads again in MiXCR, with one record for every CDR3 protein. The sample records approximately 700,000 distinct CDR3 sequences, approximately 18% being singletons. These data were also reused for a study on T cells expressing NK-cell markers.

The sequencing sample was made of PBMCs. The receptors originated from a woman younger than 30 in good health.

This clonotype has only a few counts. The chain combines TRBV4-3 with TRBJ1-6; D not certain. This CDR3 has 12 amino acids. Trimming shortened V by 3 bases and J by 7 bases, and 4 bases separated the two germline ends. Germline-derived CDR1 and CDR2 are LGHNA and YSLEER. The CDR3 here is CASSQPNSPLHF. CDR3 DNA sequence: TGCGCCAGCAGCCAGCCGAATTCACCCCTCCACTTT.

This clonotype was observed a handful of times. The chain couples TRBV20-1 to TRBJ2-2, with D maybe TRBD1 (6 bases). The CDR3 is 16 residues long. V shed 0 bases and J shed 1 base, with 12 bases lying between them. Germline CDR1 is DFQATT and CDR2 is SNEGSKA (reference sequence). The CDR3 region is CSARDHDRRNTGELFF. The CDR3, as DNA: TGCAGTGCTAGAGATCATGACAGGAGGAACACCGGGGAGCTGTTTTTT.

Many counts were recorded for this clonotype. The chain employs TRBV5-1 and TRBJ2-7; maybe TRBD1 (5 bases). The CDR3 has 13 residues. CDR1 and CDR2 (germline): SGHRS, YFSETQ. Trimming left V 4 bases short and J 2 bases short, with 10 bases between. This CDR3 is CASSDGHPYEQYF. CDR3 sequence (DNA): TGCGCCAGCAGCGATGGACATCCCTACGAGCAGTACTTC.

This clonotype occurred many times. The chain links TRBV12-3 or TRBV12-4 to TRBJ2-1; D perhaps matches TRBD2 (6 bases). This CDR3 comprises 15 residues. Trimming left V 6 bases short and J 4 bases short, with 16 bases between. This CDR3 reads CASRLHRDWYNEQFF. The CDR3, as DNA: TGTGCCAGCAGATTACACCGGGACTGGTACAATGAGCAGTTCTTC.

This clonotype was recorded many times. The rearrangement joins TRBV10-3 to TRBJ1-1; 7 bases are shared with TRBD1. The trim removed 7 bases at V and 4 bases at J, leaving 9 bases unmatched. CDR3 length: 14 residues. The germline gives CDR1 ENHRY, CDR2 SYGVKD. The CDR3 region has the DNA TGTGCCATCATCAGAGACAGGGAGGGCACTGAAGCTTTCTTT. Its translation is CAIIRDREGTEAFF.

This clonotype came up a few times. The rearrangement joins TRBV12-3 or TRBV12-4 to TRBJ2-6; D tentatively fits TRBD1 or TRBD2 (5 bases each). Trimming shortened V by 2 bases and J by 0 bases, and 11 bases separated the two germline ends. This CDR3 comprises 17 residues. The CDR3 loop is CASSLPGRSSGANVLTF. The CDR3 DNA follows: TGTGCCAGCAGTTTACCGGGACGAAGCTCTGGGGCCAACGTCCTGACTTTC.

V usage is TRBV3-1 and J usage is TRBJ1-2; 7 positions match TRBD1. Looked up from germline, CDR1 is LGHDT and CDR2 is YNNKEL (reference sequence). The trim removed 4 bases at V and 7 bases at J, leaving 6 bases unmatched. The CDR3 loop spans 13 amino acids. The CDR3 coding sequence is TGTGCCAGCAGCCCCAGGGGGAGTTCTGGCTACACCTTC. Its translation: CASSPRGSSGYTF.

The CDR3 loop is CASSESKPGGARETQYF. CDR3 nucleotide sequence: TGTGCCAGCAGTGAATCAAAACCCGGGGGGGCCCGGGAGACCCAGTACTTC. The rearrangement links TRBV25-1 to TRBJ2-5, with 8 bases matching TRBD2. The CDR3 sequence is 17 residues long. Germline trimming cut 1 base from V and 5 bases from J; bases unmatched to any gene: 12. Germline V gene data show CDR1 as MGHDK and CDR2 as SYGVNS.

This clonotype was recorded a few times. This sequence joins TRBV10-3 and TRBJ1-6, with 9 nucleotides matching TRBD1. V gave up 10 bases and J gave up 7 bases; unmatched junction bases: 5. The CDR3 is 13 residues long. The germline CDR1 and CDR2 sequences are ENHRY and SYGVKD. CDR3 DNA sequence: TGTGCCAGCGGACAGGGGTCCAATTCACCCCTCCACTTT. Translated, it gives CASGQGSNSPLHF.

The rearrangement joins TRBV12-3 or TRBV12-4 to TRBJ2-1, with TRBD2 matching over 10 bases. J gave up 7 bases and V 11 bases, and 8 bases lay outside the gene matches. The CDR3 runs to 13 residues. The CDR3 spells CASSGGARNEQFF. The CDR3 nucleotides read TGTGCCTCCAGCGGGGGGGCCAGGAATGAGCAGTTCTTC.

This chain uses TRBV7-9 with TRBJ1-2; the D gene is possibly TRBD1 (5 bases). Germline V gene lookup returns CDR1 SEHNR and CDR2 FQNEAQ (reference sequence). The CDR3 is 13 amino acids. The V gene lost 5 bases and the J gene lost 8 bases, with 15 bases spanning the gap. The CDR3 loop is CASSRDGVDGYTF. In DNA, the CDR3 is TGTGCCAGCAGCCGGGACGGGGTCGACGGCTACACCTTC.

This chain links TRBV20-1 with TRBJ2-5; D possibly corresponds to TRBD1 (5 bases). The germline V and J ends were trimmed by 7 bases and 5 bases, with 11 bases remaining between them. This CDR3 region has 11 residues. CDR1 is DFQATT and CDR2 is SNEGSKA in the germline V gene (reference sequence). CDR3 sequence reads: CSGQSAETQYF. The CDR3 bases are TGCAGTGGACAGTCGGCGGAGACCCAGTACTTC.

There are a few counts of this clonotype. The chain carries TRBV11-2 and TRBJ2-5; perhaps TRBD1 as D (5 bases). Germline assignment: CDR1 SGHAT and CDR2 FQNNGV. With 6 bases removed from V and 4 bases from J, the gap between germline ends came to 12 bases. CDR3 size: 13 residues. CDR3 in amino acids: CASSFDRPETQYF. CDR3 sequence (DNA): TGTGCCAGCAGTTTCGACAGACCAGAGACCCAGTACTTC. The full variable domain, in which reference TRBV11-2 and TRBJ2-5 provide the parts outside the CDR3, is EAGVAQSPRYKIIEKRQSVAFWCNPISGHATLYWYQQILGQGPKLLIQFQNNGVVDDSQLPKDRFSAERLKGVDSTLKIQPAKLEDSAVYLCASSFDRPETQYFGPGTRLLVL.

This clonotype was picked up a small number of times. This CDR3 is CSFLAGKETQYF. The CDR3 coding sequence is TGCAGTTTTCTAGCGGGAAAAGAGACCCAGTACTTC. The V gene is TRBV20-1, the J gene TRBJ2-5; 9 bases fit TRBD2. The CDR3 length is 12 residues. After removal of 8 bases from V and 3 bases from J, the junction contained 4 bases not matched to a gene. Germline CDR1 DFQATT, CDR2 SNEGSKA (reference sequence).

This clonotype was found a few times. V usage is TRBV3-1 and J usage is TRBJ2-5, with D unresolved. Between the trimmed V and J ends, which lost 5 bases and 5 bases, there was a span of 6 bases. The CDR3 runs to 11 residues. Germline loops: CDR1 LGHDT, CDR2 YNNKEL (reference sequence). The CDR3 sequence: CASSGMETQYF. The CDR3 coding sequence is TGTGCCAGCAGCGGGATGGAGACCCAGTACTTC.

The count of this clonotype is one. The rearrangement links TRBV3-1 to TRBJ2-7; D is ambiguous. The ends were cut back, 0 bases at V and 4 bases at J, with 13 bases in the middle. Germline CDR1 is LGHDT and CDR2 is YNNKEL (reference sequence). This CDR3 comprises 15 residues. The CDR3 DNA reads as TGTGCCAGCAGCCAAGATCTTTCCTCTGTTTACGAGCAGTACTTC. Amino acid sequence: CASSQDLSSVYEQYF.

The chain carries TRBV12-3 or TRBV12-4 and TRBJ1-1; weak D call: TRBD1 (6 bases). This CDR3 is 14 amino acids long. CDR3 loop: CATRGQTMNTEAFF. The CDR3 DNA follows: TGTGCAACCCGGGGGCAGACCATGAACACTGAAGCTTTCTTT.

This clonotype has more than one count but fewer than ten. The rearrangement links TRBV24-1 to TRBJ2-1; TRBD1 matches 9 bases. J was trimmed by 8 bases and V by 6 bases; bases with no gene match: 7. The length of the CDR3 is 14 residues. Germline-derived CDR1 and CDR2 are KGHDR and SFDVKD. The CDR3 loop is CATSSTGGRDEQFF. The CDR3 nucleotides read TGTGCCACCAGTTCCACAGGGGGCCGGGATGAGCAGTTCTTC.

This clonotype has just a few counts. The chain recombines TRBV27 with TRBJ2-2, with unresolved D. The length of the CDR3 is 15 residues. The V and J ends lost 5 bases and 3 bases respectively, with 13 bases between them. Per the germline V gene, CDR1 is MNHEY and CDR2 is SMNVEV (reference sequence). As DNA, the CDR3 is TGTGCCAGCAGTCTGTTAGCCTTAGACACCGGGGAGCTGTTTTTT. Protein product: CASSLLALDTGELFF.

In this sample, this clonotype turned up many times. The chain joins TRBV20-1 to TRBJ1-1; D unresolved. This CDR3 has 13 amino acids. Per germline, CDR1 DFQATT and CDR2 SNEGSKA (reference sequence). Trimming left V 4 bases short and J 0 bases short, with 9 bases between. CDR3 sequence (DNA): TGCAGTGCTACCAGCGGCATGAACACTGAAGCTTTCTTT. Protein: CSATSGMNTEAFF.

The gene calls are TRBV10-3 and TRBJ1-1; TRBD1 matches at 11 bases. There are 15 residues in the CDR3. J was trimmed by 1 base and V by 6 bases; bases with no gene match: 4. Germline V lookup: CDR1 ENHRY, CDR2 SYGVKD. This chain's CDR3 is CAISRDRGGNTEAFF. CDR3 bases: TGTGCCATCAGCCGGGACAGGGGGGGGAACACTGAAGCTTTCTTT.

The sample holds a few counts of this clonotype. The chain carries TRBV9 and TRBJ2-1; D is uncertain. Trimming removed 0 bases at V and 0 bases at J, with 7 bases between. The length of the CDR3 is 15 residues. CDR1 SGDLS and CDR2 YYNGEE come from the germline V gene. CDR3 residues: CASSVDLSSYNEQFF. The CDR3 DNA is TGTGCCAGCAGCGTAGATCTGAGCTCCTACAATGAGCAGTTCTTC.

This clonotype has a handful of counts. The chain carries TRBV9 and TRBJ2-7; TRBD1 might be the D (7 bases). From germline, CDR1 is SGDLS and CDR2 YYNGEE. V lost 3 bases, J lost 7 bases, and 17 bases lay in between. This CDR3 contains 14 residues. CDR3 bases: TGTGCCAGCAGCGGGACAGGAGGGTCTGGGGAGCAGTACTTC. Its translation: CASSGTGGSGEQYF.

The chain carries TRBV12-3 or TRBV12-4 and TRBJ2-2; D is perhaps TRBD2 (6 bases). V was trimmed by 3 bases and J by 5 bases, leaving 16 bases between them. This CDR3 is built from 16 residues. Here the CDR3 reads CASSFYRRGWTGELFF. For the CDR3, the DNA is TGTGCCAGCAGTTTTTACCGGAGGGGTTGGACCGGGGAGCTGTTTTTT.

The chain joins TRBV27 to TRBJ2-5; the D gene could be TRBD1 or TRBD2 (6 bases each). Germline CDR1 and CDR2: MNHEY and SMNVEV (reference sequence). The V gene lost 0 bases and the J gene lost 5 bases, with 10 bases spanning the gap. CDR3 length: 14 residues. This CDR3 is CASSLSRGRETQYF. The CDR3 DNA reads as TGTGCCAGCAGTTTATCACGGGGGCGGGAGACCCAGTACTTC.

This clonotype was detected only a few times. The gene calls are TRBV24-1 and TRBJ2-3; a weak D match, TRBD1 (5 bases). Germline CDR1 and CDR2: KGHDR and SFDVKD. With 2 bases removed from V and 3 bases from J, the gap between germline ends came to 17 bases. The CDR3 runs to 17 residues. CDR3 nucleotides: TGTGCCACCAGTGATTGGACACTAAAAGACAAAACAGATACGCAGTATTTT. Encoded protein: CATSDWTLKDKTDTQYF.

This clonotype was seen more than once but under ten times. V gene TRBV12-3 or TRBV12-4 combines with J gene TRBJ2-1; D gene uncertain. The V end was cut by 5 bases, the J end by 7 bases, with 18 bases between. This CDR3 comprises 15 residues. CDR3 nucleotides: TGTGCCAGCAGTCCCCTTTACGGACGGCGGAATGAGCAGTTCTTC. Protein: CASSPLYGRRNEQFF.